This entry lists 8 T cell receptor beta chains sequenced from one sample in a study of T cells in Graves' hyperthyroidism and ophthalmopathy. TCR beta CDR3 regions were amplified from RNA transcripts. First-round RT-PCR targeting the TCR CDR3 was performed with the HTBI primer set. TCRdb itself ran the multiplex PCR reads through MiXCR, one entry per CDR3 protein. The sample contains some 460,000 distinct CDR3 sequences, 15% to 19% of which appear only once. The sequencing input was blood. Receptor source: a woman between 18 and 29 years old with Graves' hyperthyroidism.

V is TRBV29-1 and J is TRBJ1-1, with D perhaps TRBD1 (6 bases). V lost 6 bases and J lost 0, with 11 bases in between. Germline V gene lookup returns CDR1 SQVTM and CDR2 ANQGSEA. CDR3 length equals 13 residues. This CDR3 reads CSVRGRMNTEAFF. For the CDR3, the DNA is TGCAGCGTCAGGGGACGGATGAACACTGAAGCTTTCTTT.

This clonotype was seen ten or more times. This sequence joins TRBV20-1 and TRBJ2-2; a possible D gene is TRBD2 (6 bases). CDR1 and CDR2 (germline): DFQATT, SNEGSKA (reference sequence). V lost 5 bases to trimming and J lost 4 bases, with 14 bases between them. The CDR3 contains 14 residues. CDR3 sequence: CSAEAGIGTGELFF. CDR3 nucleotide sequence: TGCAGTGCTGAAGCGGGTATAGGCACCGGGGAGCTGTTTTTT.

This clonotype was found many times. V gene TRBV28 combines with J gene TRBJ2-7; TRBD1 agrees at 9 bases. V trimming: 8 bases; J trimming: 6 bases; junction bases outside the gene matches: 11. The CDR3 extends over 14 amino acids. CDR1 is MDHEN, CDR2 SYDVKM, per germline. The CDR3 loop is CASRTLQTGGEQYF. The DNA of the CDR3 is TGTGCCAGCCGCACGCTTCAGACAGGGGGCGAGCAGTACTTC.

This clonotype came up once. The gene calls are TRBV4-1 and TRBJ2-3; 10 nucleotides agree with TRBD1. Germline V lookup: CDR1 MGHRA, CDR2 YSYEKL. Germline trimming cut 4 bases from V and 6 bases from J; bases unmatched to any gene: 7. The CDR3 has 15 amino acids. The CDR3 sequence: CASSPRDRGEDTQYF. The CDR3 DNA sequence: TGCGCCAGCAGCCCAAGGGACAGGGGCGAGGATACGCAGTATTTT.

This clonotype was found many times. This rearrangement joins TRBV6-1 to TRBJ2-3; maybe TRBD2 (6 bases). With 1 base removed from V and 7 bases from J, the gap between germline ends came to 24 bases. This CDR3 comprises 18 residues. Germline CDR1 reads MNHNS; CDR2 reads SASEGT. CDR3 in DNA: TGTGCCAGCAGTGAAGTAGCGGTTCGGTCTGAGGGCAGAAATACGCAGTATTTT. This codes for CASSEVAVRSEGRNTQYF.

This clonotype was found many times. This chain joins TRBV7-2 and TRBJ2-7, with TRBD2 matching 7 bases. Looked up from germline, CDR1 is SGHTA and CDR2 is FQGNSA. This CDR3 spans 15 amino acids. Germline trimming cut 4 bases from V and 3 bases from J; bases unmatched to any gene: 9. The CDR3 reads CASSSSSSGGYEQYF. The CDR3, as DNA: TGTGCCAGCAGCTCTTCTAGCTCGGGGGGCTACGAGCAGTACTTC.

The chain has TRBV7-9 and TRBJ1-2, with 11 bases that match TRBD1. After removal of 8 bases from V and 3 bases from J, the junction contained 8 bases not matched to a gene. The CDR3 covers 15 residues. In germline, CDR1 is SEHNR, CDR2 FQNEAQ (reference sequence). This CDR3 reads CASRGQGEVDYGYTF. Here the CDR3 DNA reads TGTGCCAGCCGGGGACAGGGGGAGGTGGACTATGGCTACACCTTC.

The V call is TRBV7-9, the J call TRBJ1-6; D gene uncertain. The V end was cut by 5 bases, the J end by 10 bases, with 15 bases between. The CDR3 is 14 residues long. Per germline, CDR1 SEHNR and CDR2 FQNEAQ (reference sequence). CDR3 bases: TGTGCCAGCAGCGAAGCGCATATGGGCTCACCCCTCCACTTT. As protein: CASSEAHMGSPLHF.